A selection of T cell receptor beta chains follows, all from one sample in a study of regulatory T cells in long-lasting Graves disease. Using its own MiXCR run on the multiplex PCR reads, TCRdb lists one record per CDR3 protein. The sample carries about 460,000 distinct CDR3 sequences, about 20% recorded once. This material consisted of peripheral blood mononuclear cells (PBMCs), taken when the disease was refractory, from a patient treated with antithyroid drugs. These TCRs come from a female donor with Graves disease. Each CDR3 is given with its conserved first and last residue. Fields, in order: V gene, D gene, clone size, J gene, CDR3 DNA, CDR3 protein. A D gene is named only where the DNA matches it firmly. Expanded clones get a size class; other rows say once, few or many, or leave the size out.

>TRBV24-1|.|few|TRBJ2-3
TGTGCCACCAGTGATTCCGCAGATACGCAGTATTTT
CATSDSADTQYF
>TRBV6-1|TRBD1|few|TRBJ1-5
TGTGCCAGCAGGACAGGGTCGGGTCAGCCCCAGCATTTT
CASRTGSGQPQHF
>TRBV7-2|TRBD1|.|TRBJ2-1
TGTGCCAGCAGCCAACGACAGGGGTGGGGAGTTGAGCAGTTCTTC
CASSQRQGWGVEQFF
>TRBV5-4|.|.|TRBJ2-7
TGTGCCAGCAGCACCGACCAGTACTCCTACGAGCAGTACTTC
CASSTDQYSYEQYF
>TRBV20-1|.|many|TRBJ2-7
TGCAGTGCTAACATTCTCGGCGAGCAGTACTTC
CSANILGEQYF
>TRBV12-3/TRBV12-4|TRBD1|many|TRBJ1-2
TGTGCCAGCAGTGCAGGGAGACAGGGTGTCTATGGCTACACCTTC
CASSAGRQGVYGYTF
>TRBV7-2|.|few|TRBJ2-2
TGTGCCACCTCAGAAAGCCAGACCGGGGAGCTGTTTTTT
CATSESQTGELFF
>TRBV28|.|many|TRBJ1-1
TGTGCCAGCAGTTCTTCCCAGGGAGCTTTCTTT
CASSSSQGAFF
>TRBV6-1|TRBD1|.|TRBJ2-5
TGTGCCAGTTCCCGGGACAGGGGCGCTCAAGAGACCCAGTACTTC
CASSRDRGAQETQYF
>TRBV20-1|TRBD2|.|TRBJ2-7
TGCAGTGCCCGGGAGGTAACGGGGGACGTATACGAGCAGTACTTC
CSAREVTGDVYEQYF
>TRBV29-1|.|few|TRBJ2-7
TGCAGCGTCGGACTGATGAACTACGAGCAGTACTTC
CSVGLMNYEQYF
>TRBV9|TRBD1|.|TRBJ1-2
TGTGCCAGCAGCGTAGGAGGGACAGGCAAACTGGGGTATGGCTACACCTTC
CASSVGGTGKLGYGYTF
>TRBV9|TRBD1|few|TRBJ2-2
TGTGCCAGCAGCGTAACCGGACAGGGGATCGGGGAGCTGTTTTTT
CASSVTGQGIGELFF
>TRBV3-1|.|.|TRBJ2-7
TGTGCCAGCAGCCGAAGGAGGGAATCCTACGAGCAGTACTTC
CASSRRRESYEQYF
>TRBV11-2|.|many|TRBJ1-2
TGTGCCAGCAGATCCCCCCGGGGAAGGAGTGGCTACACCTTC
CASRSPRGRSGYTF
>TRBV12-3/TRBV12-4|.|many|TRBJ1-1
TGTGCCAGCAGTTTACCGAACACTGAAGCTTTCTTT
CASSLPNTEAFF
>TRBV12-3/TRBV12-4|TRBD1|many|TRBJ1-5
TGTGCCAGCAAGACAGGGTACGGCAATCAGCCCCAGCATTTT
CASKTGYGNQPQHF
>TRBV7-2|TRBD1|few|TRBJ1-6
TGTGCCAGCACCTTCGGGCAGGGGGCGCGCAATTCACCCCTCCACTTT
CASTFGQGARNSPLHF
>TRBV3-1|.|many|TRBJ1-1
TGTGCCAGCAGCCAACCTCTCCCTTCTGGCCTCCCTTGGCGAGCTTTCTTT
CASSQPLPSGLPWRAFF
>TRBV28|.|many|TRBJ1-5
TGTGCCAGCAGTCCAACGGGACTGTTGAGCAATCAGCCCCAGCATTTT
CASSPTGLLSNQPQHF
>TRBV18|.|.|TRBJ2-7
TGTGCCAGCTCACCCCAAGCGGGCGAAGGGGAGCAGTACTTC
CASSPQAGEGEQYF
>TRBV12-3/TRBV12-4|.|.|TRBJ2-2
TGTGCCAGCAGTTTGAAGGGGGTCCCCGGGGAGCTGTTTTTT
CASSLKGVPGELFF
>TRBV28|.|many|TRBJ2-7
TGTGCCAGCAGTCCCTACTTGGGGGGCGACTACGAGCAGTACTTC
CASSPYLGGDYEQYF
>TRBV4-3|.|.|TRBJ2-7
TGCGCCAGCAGCCAAGGATGGGTAGCGAGGGGCGTGAGCTCCTACGAGCAGTACTTC
CASSQGWVARGVSSYEQYF
>TRBV6-2/TRBV6-3|.|many|TRBJ2-7
TGTGCCAGCAGTTACTCTTTTGGAGGGCCCATCGGATCCTACGAGCAGTACTTC
CASSYSFGGPIGSYEQYF
>TRBV4-3|TRBD1|.|TRBJ1-2
TGCGCCAGCAGCCAAGATGCGTGGGACAGGGGTGGCTACACCTTC
CASSQDAWDRGGYTF
>TRBV7-9|TRBD1|.|TRBJ1-1
TGTGCCAGCAGCTTAGGGGGACAGGGCGGTACTGAAGCTTTCTTT
CASSLGGQGGTEAFF
>TRBV27|TRBD1|many|TRBJ1-6
TGTGCCAGCAGGCGCCCCGGGACAGGACATAATTCACCCCTCCACTTT
CASRRPGTGHNSPLHF
>TRBV20-1|TRBD1|.|TRBJ2-7
TGCAGTGCTAGAGACCGGGACAGGGGGGGTGAGCAGTACTTC
CSARDRDRGGEQYF
>TRBV19|.|few|TRBJ1-5
TGTGCCAGTAGTTCGGTCCGTACCCAGCCCCAGCATTTT
CASSSVRTQPQHF
>TRBV6-1|TRBD1|.|TRBJ1-2
TGTACCACCAGGGACAGCGTTGATGGCTACACCTTC
CTTRDSVDGYTF
>TRBV7-2|.|few|TRBJ1-2
TGTGCCAGCAGCCCCACTCTTCTACAGGGAAATGGCTACACCTTC
CASSPTLLQGNGYTF
>TRBV29-1|TRBD2|few|TRBJ2-4
TGCAGCGCTCGGACTAGCGGGGAGCCGGCCAAAAACATTCAGTACTTC
CSARTSGEPAKNIQYF
>TRBV6-1|TRBD1|many|TRBJ2-7
TGTGCCAGCAGGACAGGGGGTAGCGTGCCCTACTACGAGCAGTACTTC
CASRTGGSVPYYEQYF
>TRBV20-1|.|many|TRBJ1-5
TGCAGTGCTAGAATGACAGATTATAGCAATCAGCCCCAGCATTTT
CSARMTDYSNQPQHF
>TRBV13|.|many|TRBJ1-5
TGTGCCAGCAGCTTAGGCCGGCAGGGGAAAAATCAGCCCCAGCATTTT
CASSLGRQGKNQPQHF
>TRBV9|.|few|TRBJ2-5
TGTGCCAGCAGCGTAGCCGGTCAACAAGAGACCCAGTACTTC
CASSVAGQQETQYF
>TRBV5-1|.|few|TRBJ2-2
TGCGCCAGCAGCTTGAGGGACGGGGAGCTGTTTTTT
CASSLRDGELFF
>TRBV5-1|.|many|TRBJ1-1
TGCGCCAGCAGGAGTGACGCCACTGAAGCTTTCTTT
CASRSDATEAFF
>TRBV18|.|few|TRBJ1-2
TGTGCCAGCTCACGTACCCAACCGGGACACTCGAACTATGGCTACACCTTC
CASSRTQPGHSNYGYTF
>TRBV7-2|.|.|TRBJ1-2
TGTGCCAGCAGCTTAGCTATGGGATCGGGAGCTTATGGCTACACCTTC
CASSLAMGSGAYGYTF
>TRBV5-1|.|few|TRBJ1-1
TGCGCCAGCAGCTGGGACGGTGAAATGAACACTGAAGCTTTCTTT
CASSWDGEMNTEAFF
>TRBV14|.|.|TRBJ1-2
TGTGCCAGCAGCCTGGACGGCCCTAATGGCTACACCTTC
CASSLDGPNGYTF
>TRBV28|.|.|TRBJ1-5
TGTGCCAGCAGTCCCGGGTTCTATAGCAATCAGCCCCAGCATTTT
CASSPGFYSNQPQHF
>TRBV7-3|.|few|TRBJ2-1
TGTGCCAGCAGCTTAACGGGGGGTCCCAATGAGCAGTTCTTC
CASSLTGGPNEQFF